Presented here are 25 T cell receptor beta chains from one specimen sequenced in a study of post-analysis software for immune sequencing data. Study findings and constraints: A handful of TRBV segments (TRBV5-6, TRBV5-1 and TRBV20-1 among them) occurred more frequently in patients than in controls.

No antigen has been assigned to these receptors. The TCR beta cDNA libraries carried unique molecular identifiers. TCRdb independently ran MiXCR on the PCR reads; one entry per CDR3 protein. Of around 400,000 distinct CDR3 sequences listed, roughly 38% are singletons. Source material: blood. These receptors were obtained from a girl aged 10 to 17 with multiple sclerosis.

The V gene is TRBV7-2, the J gene TRBJ1-5; 7 bases map to TRBD1. The V gene's germline CDR1 is SGHTA and CDR2 FQGNSA. The CDR3 loop spans 16 amino acids. The V gene end was trimmed by 5 bases and the J gene end by 2 bases; junction bases not matched to a gene: 9. The CDR3 DNA reads TGTGCCAGCAGCCCAGGGGGGGCCGTGGGCAATCAGCCCCAGCATTTT. Amino acids: CASSPGGAVGNQPQHF.

The chain's CDR3 is CASSPLAGERNEQFF. Written as DNA, the CDR3 is TGTGCCAGCAGTCCCCTAGCGGGGGAACGGAATGAGCAGTTCTTC. The chain employs TRBV12-3 or TRBV12-4 and TRBJ2-1, with 10 positions matching TRBD2. Losses at the gene ends were 5 bases for V and 7 bases for J; bases not matched to a gene: 8. The CDR3 is 15 amino acids.

The chain combines TRBV10-3 with TRBJ2-3; no clear D gene. The CDR3 extends over 14 amino acids. Trimming cost V 4 bases and J 0 bases, with 8 bases left between them. Germline CDR1 ENHRY, CDR2 SYGVKD. The CDR3 coding sequence is TGTGCCATCAGTGGTTATACTAGCACAGATACGCAGTATTTT. Translating it yields CAISGYTSTDTQYF.

V usage is TRBV7-9 and J usage is TRBJ2-2; 8 bases fit TRBD1. Germline assignment: CDR1 SEHNR and CDR2 FQNEAQ (reference sequence). Unmatched junction bases numbered 5, after V lost 1 base and J lost 4 bases. The CDR3 is 16 residues long. Here the CDR3 DNA reads TGTGCCAGCAGCTTAGGTGGACAGGGAGGCACCGGGGAGCTGTTTTTT. This translates into CASSLGGQGGTGELFF.

This clonotype was seen a few times. The chain employs TRBV5-1 and TRBJ2-5; TRBD2 aligns across 7 bases. Germline V gene sequence: CDR1 SGHRS, CDR2 YFSETQ. There are 15 residues in the CDR3. The V segment lost 4 bases and the J segment 5 bases; nucleotides outside the gene matches: 11. In nucleotides, the CDR3 is TGCGCCAGCAGCATCGGGGGGTTTACGCGGGAGACCCAGTACTTC. It codes for CASSIGGFTRETQYF.

This clonotype was recorded a few times. The chain uses TRBV6-5 and TRBJ2-1; the D gene is possibly TRBD1 (5 bases). The CDR3 is 15 residues long. Germline V CDR1 and CDR2: MNHEY, SVGAGI. The V end was cut by 3 bases, the J end by 4 bases, with 13 bases between. CDR3 in DNA: TGTGCCAGCAGTTATGGATGGGGCCAATACAATGAGCAGTTCTTC. Amino acids: CASSYGWGQYNEQFF.

This clonotype occurred a few times. The rearrangement links TRBV7-9 to TRBJ2-1; D remains unclear. Trimming removed 7 bases from V and 7 bases from J, with 14 bases in between. This CDR3 has 13 residues. Germline loops: CDR1 SEHNR, CDR2 FQNEAQ (reference sequence). CDR3 sequence reads: CASTSALKNEQFF. The CDR3 nucleotides are TGTGCCAGCACCTCAGCCCTCAAGAATGAGCAGTTCTTC.

This clonotype turned up a few times. This chain links TRBV7-8 with TRBJ2-5; no firm D call. Trimming removed 6 bases at V and 1 base at J, with 12 bases between. The CDR3 extends over 14 amino acids. The germline CDR1 and CDR2 sequences are SGHVS and FQNEAQ. Here the CDR3 DNA reads TGTGCCAGCAGGTTAAGGAAGACCCAAGAGACCCAGTACTTC. Translation: CASRLRKTQETQYF. Together with reference TRBV7-8 and TRBJ2-5, the CDR3 gives the full variable domain: GAGVSQSPRYKVAKRGQDVALRCDPISGHVSLFWYQQALGQGPEFLTYFQNEAQLDKSGLPSDRFFAERPEGSVSTLKIQRTQQEDSAVYLCASRLRKTQETQYFGPGTRLLVL.

The CDR3 reads CASGHLIGYEQYF. CDR3 DNA: TGTGCCAGCGGACACTTGATCGGATACGAGCAGTACTTC. The V and J genes are TRBV27 and TRBJ2-7; TRBD1 might be the D (5 bases). The CDR3 has 13 amino acids. The germline gives CDR1 MNHEY, CDR2 SMNVEV (reference sequence). V was trimmed by 8 bases and J by 4 bases, leaving 15 bases between them.

The chain links TRBV9 to TRBJ2-7, with TRBD1 as a possible D gene (5 bases). Near its end, the DNA agrees better with TRBJ2-5, so the J call may be wrong. Germline V gene data show CDR1 as SGDLS and CDR2 as YYNGEE. The CDR3 spans 13 residues. The CDR3 bases are TGTGCCAGCAGCGTAGACCCAGGGGAGACCCAGTACTTC. Translated: CASSVDPGETQYF.

This clonotype turned up a few times. The DNA is left out, because the CDR3 cannot be placed on it with certainty; the CDR3 is given as TCRdb lists it. The chain links TRBV28 to TRBJ2-3; the table calls TRBD1, which could not be checked here. CDR1 is MDHEN and CDR2 is SYDVKM in the germline V gene. The CDR3 is 14 amino acids long, termini counted. The CDR3 region is CASSFGAGIDTQYF.

This clonotype was detected a few times. This chain uses TRBV9 with TRBJ2-1; TRBD1 is a possible D gene (6 bases). CDR3 length: 15 residues. V shed 4 bases and J shed 0 bases, with 11 bases lying between them. Germline assignment: CDR1 SGDLS and CDR2 YYNGEE. The CDR3 DNA follows: TGTGCCAGCAGCTCCCGGGACAACTCCTACAATGAGCAGTTCTTC. Translated: CASSSRDNSYNEQFF.

The chain has TRBV5-6 and TRBJ2-2; D not certain. The CDR3 covers 14 residues. The V and J ends lost 4 bases and 1 base respectively, with 8 bases between them. Germline CDR1 and CDR2: SGHDT and YYEEEE. The CDR3 DNA is TGTGCCAGCAGCCGCGAACAGAACACCGGGGAGCTGTTTTTT. Translating gives CASSREQNTGELFF.

This clonotype has just a few counts. This chain connects TRBV27 to TRBJ2-1; 11 bases are shared with TRBD2. After removal of 1 base from V and 5 bases from J, the junction contained 4 bases not matched to a gene. Germline CDR1 and CDR2: MNHEY and SMNVEV (reference sequence). This CDR3 is built from 16 residues. Here the CDR3 DNA reads TGTGCCAGCAGTTTATATGGGACTAGCGGTGACAATGAGCAGTTCTTC. It codes for CASSLYGTSGDNEQFF.

This chain joins TRBV5-1 and TRBJ2-5; TRBD1 agrees at 7 bases. Germline-derived CDR1 and CDR2 are SGHRS and YFSETQ. This CDR3 is 15 amino acids long. J was trimmed by 4 bases and V by 4 bases; bases with no gene match: 10. The CDR3 here is CASSPKGGHGETQYF. For the CDR3, the DNA is TGCGCCAGCAGCCCGAAAGGGGGCCACGGAGAGACCCAGTACTTC.

A remark on this clonotype: Its ends do not fully match the called genes, so a read error is possible. The V and J genes are TRBV20-1 and TRBJ1-2; perhaps TRBD1 as D (6 bases). This CDR3 has 15 amino acids. The germline CDR1 and CDR2 sequences are DFQATT and SNEGSKA (reference sequence). CDR3 DNA: TGCAGTGCTAGATCCCCCCAGGGGAGCCTGTATGACTACACCTTC. Its protein product is CSARSPQGSLYDYTF.

The chain carries TRBV20-1 and TRBJ2-2; 9 positions match TRBD2. Germline V gene lookup returns CDR1 DFQATT and CDR2 SNEGSKA (reference sequence). This CDR3 has 16 residues. V shed 0 bases, J shed 7 bases, and the junction held 9 bases outside the gene matches. CDR3 region: CSARDGQRGAGGELFF. DNA of the CDR3: TGCAGTGCTAGAGATGGCCAGCGGGGGGCGGGCGGGGAGCTGTTTTTT.

This clonotype was detected only a few times. CDR3 sequence reads: CASSGGQSLFYEQYF. The CDR3 DNA reads TGCGCCAGCAGTGGCGGACAGTCCCTTTTTTACGAGCAGTACTTC. The genes are TRBV10-2 and TRBJ2-4; a weak D match, TRBD1 (6 bases). The DNA end favors TRBJ2-7, so the J call may be wrong. The V gene's germline CDR1 is WSHSY and CDR2 SAAADI. The CDR3 has 15 residues.

Many counts were recorded for this clonotype. The genes are TRBV12-3 or TRBV12-4 and TRBJ2-3; D is undetermined. Trimming cost V 6 bases and J 0 bases, with 13 bases left between them. This CDR3 is built from 15 residues. In nucleotides, the CDR3 is TGTGCCAGCAGCCGAGGTTGGTCTAGCACAGATACGCAGTATTTT. Protein sequence: CASSRGWSSTDTQYF.

The J gene is TRBJ2-2, the V gene TRBV6-4, with D perhaps TRBD1 or TRBD2 (5 bases each). Germline lookup yields CDR1 MRHNA and CDR2 SNTAGT. The CDR3 is made up of 14 amino acids. V lost 6 bases and J lost 5, with 13 bases in between. CDR3 region: CASRPGSLTGELFF. CDR3 sequence (DNA): TGTGCCAGCAGGCCAGGGAGTCTAACCGGGGAGCTGTTTTTT.

This clonotype was observed a single time. The J gene is TRBJ2-7, the V gene TRBV6-2 or TRBV6-3, with 7 bases identical to TRBD2. The end of the DNA is better explained by TRBJ2-5, so the J call may be wrong. The CDR3 is 17 residues long. Germline CDR1 and CDR2: MNHEY and SVGEGT. The CDR3 nucleotides are TGTGCCAGCAGTTACCGCCTCAGCGGGGTCCCCCTGGAGACCCAGTACTTC. Amino acids: CASSYRLSGVPLETQYF.

The count of this clonotype is one. The rearrangement links TRBV20-1 to TRBJ1-6, with a weak D call TRBD1 (5 bases). Germline CDR1 reads DFQATT; CDR2 reads SNEGSKA (reference sequence). There are 15 residues in the CDR3. Trimming left V 3 bases short and J 5 bases short, with 14 bases between. The CDR3 loop reads CSASGAGLNNSPLHF. CDR3 coding DNA: TGCAGTGCTAGCGGGGCAGGACTTAATAATTCACCCCTCCACTTT.

This chain connects TRBV7-2 to TRBJ1-4; D is ambiguous. The ends were cut back, 1 base at V and 6 bases at J, with 6 bases in the middle. The CDR3 sequence is 13 residues long. Germline V gene data show CDR1 as SGHTA and CDR2 as FQGNSA. CDR3: CASSLGVDEKLFF. CDR3 in DNA: TGTGCCAGCAGCTTAGGTGTGGATGAAAAACTGTTTTTT. Drawing the rest from reference TRBV7-2 and TRBJ1-4, the complete variable domain is GAGVSQSPSNKVTEKGKDVELRCDPISGHTALYWYRQSLGQGLEFLIYFQGNSAPDKSGLPSDRFSAERTGGSVSTLTIQRTQQEDSAVYLCASSLGVDEKLFFGSGTQLSVL.

The V and J genes are TRBV28 and TRBJ2-7, with D uncertain. Germline V gene data show CDR1 as MDHEN and CDR2 as SYDVKM. CDR3 size: 13 residues. Trimming stripped 7 bases from V and 4 bases from J, with 14 bases between. The CDR3 region is CASTMGPVYEQYV. CDR3 coding DNA: TGTGCCAGCACAATGGGCCCAGTATACGAGCAGTACGTC.

This clonotype was counted a few times. The V gene is TRBV12-3 or TRBV12-4, the J gene TRBJ2-7; maybe TRBD1 (6 bases). V was clipped by 6 bases and J by 7 bases, with 10 bases between them. CDR3 length equals 11 residues. CDR3 sequence (DNA): TGTGCCAGCAGCCCTAGGGGGGAGCAGTACTTC. It specifies CASSPRGEQYF.